This T cell receptor (beta chain) comes out of a study of beta chain features in type 1 diabetes (dated by TCRdb to the late 2010s). As for the study more broadly: Mean age, gender distribution, total cell number and subset yield did not differ between patients and healthy donors. A total of around 100 million sorted cells were examined across all samples, and RNA yield correlated strongly with the number of cells per subset. The study compared TCRB repertoires of sorted circulating CD4+ T cell subsets between recently diagnosed type 1 diabetes patients and matched healthy donors. Naive and central memory subsets were obtained from all 30 or so donors, but regulatory and stem cell-like memory subsets were isolated from only 8 patients and about 8 healthy donors. General conclusions and limits of the study: Naive, central memory and regulatory TCRB repertoires appeared to be more similar among patients than among healthy donors. HLA sub-analyses involved small numbers of individuals, so any influence of HLA type on TCRB rearrangement remained unresolved. Shorter templates might have been favored by PCR, but patient and control samples were amplified and corrected together, so both groups would have been affected equally by any skew. Type 1 diabetes patients showed a moderate but significant shortening of TCRB CDR3 length in all four CD4+ subsets. Fewer insertions and more nucleotide deletions at VDJ recombination sites were observed in patients with type 1 diabetes, implying thymic rearrangement abnormalities. Because cDNA was sequenced instead of genomic DNA, highly expressing activated cells could be over-represented, though the groups showed no difference in activation or CD3 levels.

The germline V gene gives CDR1 as LGHNT and CDR2 as FRNRAP. From the cysteine up to the phenylalanine, the CDR3 has a length of 15 residues. CDR3 DNA is the only sequence kept; it has 45 bases, read in frame from the first base. The V end gives up 5 bases and the J end 9 bases, leaving 11 bases in the junction not matched to a gene. This clone was detected only a few times. The clone's antigen remains unknown. Per-base quality was not reported, and no clone a single base away is much larger than it. From each donor, a single peripheral blood sample of about 116 mL on average was drawn into heparinised tubes. Naive, central memory, regulatory and stem cell-like memory CD4+ T cells were sorted on a BD FACSAria II using a panel including CD45RO, CCR7, CD25, CD127, CD95 and CD27. Purity was above 95% for every sorted population. Right away, PBMCs were isolated by Lymphoprep density gradient centrifugation and were stained directly, with no culture step. To minimize batch effects, samples were stained and sorted in pairs, one healthy donor with one patient per experiment.

The High Capacity cDNA Reverse Transcription Kit was used to reverse transcribe all of the isolated RNA, meaning that expressed TCRB transcripts were what got sequenced. Naive, central memory and regulatory T cell samples underwent deep immunoSEQ sequencing, averaging roughly 3.4 million total reads per sample. After sorted cells were lysed in RLT buffer, RNA was extracted with DNase-treated RNeasy Micro or Mini kits, with the choice depending on cell number. To prevent cross-contamination, every cell subset was processed on its own, while patient and healthy donor samples were processed together. The immunoSEQ multiplex PCR was used to amplify TCRB sequences from cDNA, yielding 87-bp fragments that span the CDR3 region. The amplicons were sequenced using the Illumina HiSeq platform. The study's processing was this. PCR bias was corrected computationally using synthetic template baselines, and reads within Hamming distance 2 were collapsed, with unmergeable singletons discarded. Reads were aligned against IMGT so that V, D and J genes, CDR3 length and insertions or deletions at six rearrangement sites could be assigned. Clonotype counts were normalized to sorted cell number within each subset before computing true diversity and Gini coefficients with the tcR R package. Repertoire sharing was quantified using the overlap coefficient calculated on TCRB nucleotide sequences. Out-of-frame TCRB sequences from naive cells were analyzed as a proxy for the pre-selection repertoire. Imported from immuneACCESS, the table was reduced by TCRdb to in-frame sequences with V and J called. These copies leave out some clones; in studies compared against another copy, an unresolved V gene accounts for under half, and the cause of the remainder is not known. V, J and clone size are taken as reported in that table, and D and trimming were inferred from the DNA itself. For this sample there are about 470,000 clones; approximately 28% appear just once. The ten largest clones take up 0.065% of the sample.

Sequencing was carried out using naive CD4+ T cells from blood. Taken with the paper, the label for cell subset or site translates to: true naive CD4+ T cells. The TCR originated in a man younger than 35 in good health. The chain is encoded by TRBV12-5 joined to TRBJ2-2, with TRBD1 identical over 8 junction bases. The nucleotides are TGTGCTAGTGGTCTCGGACAGGGATACCCCCGGGAGCTGTTTTTT. Translated, this is CASGLGQGYPRELFF.